This T cell receptor beta chain was sequenced in a study of blood T cell repertoires in COVID-19. Background on the study: The study drew acute and convalescent COVID-19 samples from the United States, Italy and Spain. PBMCs, B-cell-depleted T cells, or T cells were the source of the cDNA or gDNA that made up the material.

The germline gives CDR1 KGHSH, CDR2 LQKENI. V was pared by 1 base and J by 5 bases, with 6 bases between. The CDR3 is 12 amino acids. Source study methods: How many nucleated cells were present was estimated from reference gene primer amplification. TCRdb's copy holds only in-frame clones and misses some; the assay was immunoSEQ multiplex PCR. V and J calls and clone size follow that table, whereas D and trimming were derived from the DNA. The top ten clones hold around 4.2% of a sample with roughly 290,000 clones, around four fifths of them seen once. The sequence was obtained from a woman aged 45-65 years with active or convalescent COVID-19. Input material: peripheral blood. V is TRBV18 and J is TRBJ2-7; D not certain. The CDR3 here is CASSPQEHEQYF. The CDR3 DNA is TGTGCCAGCTCACCACAGGAGCACGAGCAGTACTTC.